The clone carrying this T cell receptor beta chain has only a few counts. This specimen belongs to a study of blood T cells in healthy people across ages. A second PCR of about 6 to 11 cycles used a sample-barcoded 5' primer and a J-beta primer mix. One entry per CDR3 protein results from TCRdb running MiXCR on the 5' RACE reads. The table has hundreds of thousands of distinct CDR3 sequences, roughly 26% seen once; the top ten hold 25% to 30%. Aged roughly 6 to 95, donors were systemically healthy Caucasians from Russia. Extracted total RNA amounted to at least 5.5 micrograms for each sample. Looked up from germline, CDR1 is ENHRY and CDR2 is SYGVKD. Trimming took 2 bases from V and 3 from J, leaving 7 bases between them. CDR3 length: 13 residues.

The receptor's source is a woman in her sixties or seventies in good health. Sequencing input: blood. The chain employs TRBV10-3 and TRBJ2-5; D is ambiguous. The CDR3 DNA sequence: TGTGCCATCAGTGAGGGGAAAGAAGAGACCCAGTACTTC. Its protein product is CAISEGKEETQYF.